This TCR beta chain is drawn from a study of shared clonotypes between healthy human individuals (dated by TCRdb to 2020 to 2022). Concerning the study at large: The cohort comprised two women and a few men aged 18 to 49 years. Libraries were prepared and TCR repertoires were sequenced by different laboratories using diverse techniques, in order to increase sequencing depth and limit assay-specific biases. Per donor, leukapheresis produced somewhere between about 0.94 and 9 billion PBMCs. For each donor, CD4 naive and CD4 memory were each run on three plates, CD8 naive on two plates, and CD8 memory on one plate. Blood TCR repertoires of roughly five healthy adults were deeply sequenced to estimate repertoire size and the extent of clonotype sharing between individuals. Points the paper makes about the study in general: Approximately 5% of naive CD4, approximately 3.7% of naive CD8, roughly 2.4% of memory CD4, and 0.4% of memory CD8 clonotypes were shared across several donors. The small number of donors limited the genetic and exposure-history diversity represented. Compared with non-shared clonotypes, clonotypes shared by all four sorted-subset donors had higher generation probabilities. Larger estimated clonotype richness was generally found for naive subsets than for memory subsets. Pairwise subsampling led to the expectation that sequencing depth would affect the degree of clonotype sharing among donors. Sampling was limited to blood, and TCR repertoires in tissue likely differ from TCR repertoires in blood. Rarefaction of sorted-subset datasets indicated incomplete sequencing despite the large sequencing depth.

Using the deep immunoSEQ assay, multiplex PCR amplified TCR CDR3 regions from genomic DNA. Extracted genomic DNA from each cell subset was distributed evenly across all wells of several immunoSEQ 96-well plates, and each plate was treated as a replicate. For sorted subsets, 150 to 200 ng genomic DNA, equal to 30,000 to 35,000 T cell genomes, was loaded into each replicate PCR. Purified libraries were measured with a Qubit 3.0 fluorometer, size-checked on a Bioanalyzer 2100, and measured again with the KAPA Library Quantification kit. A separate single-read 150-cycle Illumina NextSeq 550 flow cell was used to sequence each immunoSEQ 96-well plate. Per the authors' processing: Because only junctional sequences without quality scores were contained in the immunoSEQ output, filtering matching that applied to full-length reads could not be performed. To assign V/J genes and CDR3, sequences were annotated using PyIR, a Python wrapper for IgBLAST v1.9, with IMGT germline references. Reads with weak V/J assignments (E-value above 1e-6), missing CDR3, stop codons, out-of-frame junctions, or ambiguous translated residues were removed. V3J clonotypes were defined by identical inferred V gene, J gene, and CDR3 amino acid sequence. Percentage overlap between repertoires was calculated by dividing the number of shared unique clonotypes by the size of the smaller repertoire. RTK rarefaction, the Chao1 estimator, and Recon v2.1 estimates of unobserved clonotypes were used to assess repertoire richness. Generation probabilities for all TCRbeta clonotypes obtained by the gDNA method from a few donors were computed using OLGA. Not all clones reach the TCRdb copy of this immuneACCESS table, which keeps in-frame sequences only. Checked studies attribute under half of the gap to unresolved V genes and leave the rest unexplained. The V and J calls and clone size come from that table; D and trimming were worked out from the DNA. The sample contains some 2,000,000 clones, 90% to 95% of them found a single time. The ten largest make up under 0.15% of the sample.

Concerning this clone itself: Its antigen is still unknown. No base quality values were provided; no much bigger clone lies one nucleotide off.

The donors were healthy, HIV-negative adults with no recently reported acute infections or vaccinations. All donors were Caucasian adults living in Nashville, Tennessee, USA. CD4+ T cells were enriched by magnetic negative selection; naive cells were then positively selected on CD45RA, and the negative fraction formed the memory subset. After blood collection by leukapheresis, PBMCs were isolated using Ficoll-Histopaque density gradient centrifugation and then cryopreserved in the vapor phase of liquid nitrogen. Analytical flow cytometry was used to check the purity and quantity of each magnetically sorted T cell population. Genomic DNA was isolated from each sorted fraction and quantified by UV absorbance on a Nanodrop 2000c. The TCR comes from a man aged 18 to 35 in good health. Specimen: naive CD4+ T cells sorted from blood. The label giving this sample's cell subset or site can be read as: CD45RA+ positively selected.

The nucleotide sequence is given as TGTGCCATCAGACCAACGACAGGTTCCTCTGGAAACACCATATATTTT. Its protein product is CAIRPTTGSSGNTIYF. Recombination connected TRBV10-3 to TRBJ1-3, with TRBD1 as a weak D call on 6 bases. The CDR3 covers 16 residues, taking in both the cysteine and the phenylalanine. Of all the DNA, just the CDR3 is kept, 48 bases in frame from base 1. V is reduced by 6 bases and J by 0 bases, leaving a spacing of 15 bases between them. CDR1 ENHRY and CDR2 SYGVKD are derived from the germline V gene.